This T cell receptor (beta chain) was captured in a study of blood T cell repertoires in COVID-19 (dated by TCRdb to about 2020). About the full investigation: Samples covering the acute and convalescent phases of COVID-19 were provided by collaborators in the United States, Italy and Spain. The prospective study material was composed of cDNA or gDNA derived from T cells, B-cell-depleted T cells, or PBMCs. Subjects who had been exposed to COVID-19, were actively infected with it, or had recovered from it provided the deeply sampled blood TCRbeta repertoires that made up the dataset. A freely available public database, intended as a resource for researchers studying the immune response to SARS-CoV-2, is where the repertoires were released. Samples came from the ongoing ImmuneRACE study (first 160 participants) plus 1,254 subjects from 6 global collaborators. Sample metadata almost always included a de-identified subject ID, COVID-19 status, age in years and sex. Where HLA class I and class II types were available, the types were taken from metadata supplied by the sample provider, not from assay-based typing.

The immunoSEQ Assay, a bias-controlled multiplex PCR, was used to amplify TCRbeta CDR3 regions from genomic DNA. In the authors' own workflow: The number of nucleated cells in each sample was estimated from the amplification of reference gene primers within the assay. Sequence reads were collapsed and filtered to measure the absolute abundance of every unique TCRbeta CDR3 rearrangement. For each sample, productive Simpson clonality was calculated as the square root of Simpson's diversity index across productive rearrangements. This immuneACCESS table, as held by TCRdb, lists in-frame sequences with V and J called but not all clones. Of the missing ones, under half trace to an unresolved V gene in checked studies; the others have no known cause. Clonal size and the V and J genes are those of that table, whereas D and trimming came from the DNA. The sample yields around 200,000 clones; around 83% were counted once. The ten largest account for around 7.9% of the sample.

The research as a whole found: The quantity of clinical and demographic metadata differed by source and by participant and was supplied without curation.

Each collaborating institution followed its own protocols to collect whole blood in K2EDTA tubes. For TCRbeta analysis, collaborator samples were shipped as frozen whole blood, as isolated PBMCs, or as DNA extracted from either sample type. CDR1 and CDR2 are read off the germline V gene (reference sequence) as SGHKS and YYEKEE. There are 13 amino acids in the CDR3, from cysteine to phenylalanine inclusive. Only the CDR3 part of the read is kept: 39 bases, read in frame from the first base. Trimming costs V 4 bases and J 2 bases, and their ends lie 9 bases apart. This clone was observed once. Its specific antigen is unknown. The sample holds no much larger clone one base away, and base qualities are not on file.

The sequenced sample was peripheral blood. The sequence came from a man between 40 and 49 years old with active or convalescent COVID-19. Recombination joined TRBV5-5 with TRBJ2-5, with a tentative D gene TRBD2 over 6 matching bases. The CDR3 has the sequence CASSTGSQETQYF. The sequenced DNA: TGTGCCAGCAGCACCGGGAGTCAAGAGACCCAGTACTTC.